The source of this TCR beta chain is a study of lymphopenia after photon versus proton radiotherapy. As for this clone: Its antigen is currently unknown.

Whole-study findings and limits: In patients who died, overall survival fell as post-nadir TCR diversity dropped more. Under photons, naive T cells and diversity fell while effector/memory populations rose. Post-nadir diversity loss with photons came from oligoclonal expansion, particularly CD8+ Temra cells.

Profiling relied on immunoSEQ multiplex PCR, and the TCRdb table lists in-frame clones only, not all of them. The table has 15,000 to 20,000 clones, approximately 86% seen once. Germline V gene lookup returns CDR1 SGHDT and CDR2 YYEEEE. V shed 5 bases and J shed 6 bases, with 9 bases lying between them. There are 11 residues in the CDR3. Sequenced material: peripheral blood, taken from a patient treated with proton-based radiotherapy. The rearrangement joins TRBV5-6 to TRBJ2-7; D tentatively reads TRBD1 or TRBD2 (5 bases each). The sequence was collected from a man between 65 and 85 years old with pancreatic cancer. Here the CDR3 reads CASRGTSEQYF. The CDR3 nucleotides read TGTGCCAGCAGGGGGACGAGCGAGCAGTACTTC.